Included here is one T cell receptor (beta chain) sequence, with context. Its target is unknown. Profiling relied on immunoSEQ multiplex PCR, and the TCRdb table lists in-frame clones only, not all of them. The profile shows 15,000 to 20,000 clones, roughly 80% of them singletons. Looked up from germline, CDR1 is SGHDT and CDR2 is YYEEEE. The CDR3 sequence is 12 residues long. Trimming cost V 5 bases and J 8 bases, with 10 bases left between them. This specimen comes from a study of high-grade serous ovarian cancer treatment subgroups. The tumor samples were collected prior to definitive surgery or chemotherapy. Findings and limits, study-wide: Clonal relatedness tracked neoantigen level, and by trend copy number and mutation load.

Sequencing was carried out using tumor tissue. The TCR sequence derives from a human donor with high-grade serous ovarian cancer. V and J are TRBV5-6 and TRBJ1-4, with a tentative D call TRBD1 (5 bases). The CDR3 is CASRTGLEKLFF. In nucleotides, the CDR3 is TGTGCCAGCAGAACGGGACTCGAAAAACTGTTTTTT.